The 29 T cell receptor beta chains listed next were all sequenced from one sample in a study of graft-versus-host responses after intestinal transplantation (dated by TCRdb to the early 2020s). Taken with the paper, the label for time point translates to: cells obtained before transplantation from donor or recipient. In mixed lymphocyte reactions, about 200,000 CFSE-labeled pre-transplant responders were plated with about 200,000 irradiated violet-dye-labeled stimulators and cultured for about six days. The library was produced with the immunoSEQ multiplex PCR assay. TCRdb provides this immuneACCESS table in a form limited to in-frame rearrangements. Some clones are lacking; in checked studies, under half of them reflect an unresolved V gene, and why the rest are absent is not known. In this sample the table shows about 12,000 clones, 35% of which occur a single time. The ten largest clones take up about 3.2% of the sample.

This specimen was alloreactive CD8+ T cells from a mixed lymphocyte reaction culture, taken before intestinal transplant. The cell subset or site label on this specimen signifies: CFSE-low proliferating T cells sorted from approximately six-day pre-transplant mixed lymphocyte reaction (GvH or HvG direction). The receptors come from a human patient who received an intestinal transplant.

Concerning this clone itself: The sample has other DNA sequences that encode this CDR3 too. J is TRBJ2-2 and V is TRBV9; weak D call: TRBD1 (6 bases). V lost 4 bases to trimming and J lost 3 bases, with 22 bases between them. Germline-derived CDR1 and CDR2 are SGDLS and YYNGEE. The CDR3 length is 18 residues. The CDR3 reads CASSLPRGTERHTGELFF. The CDR3 bases are TGTGCCAGCAGCCTCCCCAGGGGCACGGAGCGCCACACCGGGGAGCTGTTTTTT. Drawing the rest from reference TRBV9 and TRBJ2-2, the complete variable domain is DSGVTQTPKHLITATGQRVTLRCSPRSGDLSVYWYQQSLDQGLQFLIQYYNGEERAKGNILERFSAQQFPDLHSELNLSSLELGDSALYFCASSLPRGTERHTGELFFGEGSRLTVL.

This clone occurred a few times. The V and J genes are TRBV6-1 and TRBJ2-5; D is perhaps TRBD1 (6 bases). This CDR3 spans 14 amino acids. Per the germline V gene, CDR1 is MNHNS and CDR2 is SASEGT. The ends were cut back, 3 bases at V and 7 bases at J, with 15 bases in the middle. The CDR3 loop is CASSEALLGATQYF. CDR3 sequence (DNA): TGTGCCAGCAGTGAGGCTCTTCTGGGGGCGACCCAGTACTTC.

This clone was detected only a few times. The chain combines TRBV7-6 with TRBJ1-5; D is unresolved. Trimming took 5 bases from V and 6 from J, leaving 14 bases between them. The CDR3 runs 14 residues. CDR1 is SGHVS, CDR2 FNYEAQ, per germline. The CDR3 loop reads CASSRLGEGQPQHF. CDR3 bases: TGTGCCAGCAGCCGGTTGGGCGAGGGTCAGCCCCAGCATTTT.

The chain carries TRBV6-5 and TRBJ2-1, with 7 nucleotides matching TRBD2. The CDR3 is 14 residues long. Germline V gene lookup returns CDR1 MNHEY and CDR2 SVGAGI. V shed 2 bases, J shed 8 bases, and the junction held 6 bases outside the gene matches. The CDR3 spells CASSYGGSMYEQFF. The CDR3 nucleotides read TGTGCCAGCAGTTACGGCGGGAGTATGTATGAGCAGTTCTTC.

The V gene is TRBV7-2, the J gene TRBJ1-2; D gene ambiguous. This CDR3 region has 15 residues. The germline gives CDR1 SGHTA, CDR2 FQGNSA. The V end was cut by 3 bases, the J end by 4 bases, with 15 bases between. The CDR3 DNA is TGTGCCAGCAGCTTGGGCGGAGGGAGAGCCTATGGCTACACCTTC. Translating it yields CASSLGGGRAYGYTF.

The V gene is TRBV6-8, the J gene TRBJ1-5; no clear D gene. The CDR3 loop spans 13 amino acids. Germline assignment: CDR1 MNHGY and CDR2 SAAAGT. The germline V and J ends were trimmed by 5 bases and 7 bases, with 12 bases remaining between them. CDR3 nucleotides: TGTGCCAGCAGTGAAAGGTGGGCCCAGCCCCAGCATTTT. It yields the protein CASSERWAQPQHF.

The chain combines TRBV5-1 with TRBJ2-3; 7 bases agree with TRBD2. This CDR3 is 15 amino acids long. Per the germline V gene, CDR1 is SGHRS and CDR2 is YFSETQ. V trimming: 2 bases; J trimming: 0 bases; junction bases outside the gene matches: 3. The chain's CDR3 is CASSLLARSTDTQYF. The CDR3 DNA follows: TGCGCCAGCAGCTTACTAGCGCGTAGCACAGATACGCAGTATTTT. Based on the CDR3 plus reference TRBV5-1 and TRBJ2-3, the full variable domain is KAGVTQTPRYLIKTRGQQVTLSCSPISGHRSVSWYQQTPGQGLQFLFEYFSETQRNKGNFPGRFSGRQFSNSRSEMNVSTLELGDSALYLCASSLLARSTDTQYFGPGTRLTVL.

This chain connects TRBV5-1 to TRBJ2-7; the match to TRBD1 covers 7 bases. Germline V gene sequence: CDR1 SGHRS, CDR2 YFSETQ. V was clipped by 4 bases and J by 4 bases; unmatched bases: 14. The CDR3 is 16 amino acids. CDR3 in DNA: TGCGCCAGCAGCGGTCAGGACAGGCCTCGGAGATACGAGCAGTACTTC. This codes for CASSGQDRPRRYEQYF.

This clone was found a few times. The V and J genes are TRBV11-2 and TRBJ1-1, with TRBD1 matching over 7 bases. After removal of 5 bases from V and 5 bases from J, the junction contained 8 bases not matched to a gene. Germline V gene data show CDR1 as SGHAT and CDR2 as FQNNGV. The CDR3 loop spans 14 amino acids. DNA of the CDR3: TGTGCCAGCAGCGACTACAGGGGAAATACTGAAGCTTTCTTT. Amino acids: CASSDYRGNTEAFF. Looking up the rest from reference TRBV11-2 and TRBJ1-1 gives the full variable domain: EAGVAQSPRYKIIEKRQSVAFWCNPISGHATLYWYQQILGQGPKLLIQFQNNGVVDDSQLPKDRFSAERLKGVDSTLKIQPAKLEDSAVYLCASSDYRGNTEAFFGQGTRLTVV.

J is TRBJ2-1 and V is TRBV9; unclear D gene. Germline loops: CDR1 SGDLS, CDR2 YYNGEE. This CDR3 is built from 16 residues. Trimming took off 0 bases at V and 6 bases at J, with 16 bases between the two ends. This CDR3 reads CASSVDLGTLGNEQFF. The CDR3 DNA reads TGTGCCAGCAGCGTAGATCTCGGAACTTTAGGCAATGAGCAGTTCTTC.

This chain connects TRBV9 to TRBJ1-2; 9 positions agree with TRBD1. V shed 0 bases, J shed 3 bases, and the junction held 9 bases outside the gene matches. Germline V gene sequence: CDR1 SGDLS, CDR2 YYNGEE. The CDR3 length is 17 residues. The CDR3 is CASSVDPGQGIHYGYTF. CDR3 nucleotide sequence: TGTGCCAGCAGCGTAGACCCGGGACAGGGTATTCACTATGGCTACACCTTC.

The V and J genes are TRBV28 and TRBJ2-7, with a weak D call TRBD1 (5 bases). Trimming pared 6 bases from V and 5 bases from J, leaving 14 bases between. The CDR3 covers 13 residues. In germline, CDR1 is MDHEN, CDR2 SYDVKM. CDR3 region: CASRVPSRDEQYF. Written as DNA, the CDR3 is TGTGCCAGCAGAGTTCCCTCCAGGGACGAGCAGTACTTC.

The chain combines TRBV7-9 with TRBJ2-1; 8 nucleotides agree with TRBD2. J was trimmed by 1 base and V by 7 bases; bases with no gene match: 9. Per germline, CDR1 SEHNR and CDR2 FQNEAQ (reference sequence). The CDR3 length is 16 residues. Written as DNA, the CDR3 is TGTGCCAGCACCTACTCAGCGGGAGTGTCCTACAATGAGCAGTTCTTC. The encoded protein is CASTYSAGVSYNEQFF.

The chain links TRBV6-5 to TRBJ2-1, with 8 bases identical to TRBD2. The V segment lost 7 bases and the J segment 4 bases; nucleotides outside the gene matches: 6. There are 14 residues in the CDR3. CDR1 MNHEY and CDR2 SVGAGI come from the germline V gene. The CDR3 coding sequence is TGTGCCAGCAACGCGGGGGGACCTTACAATGAGCAGTTCTTC. Amino acid sequence: CASNAGGPYNEQFF.

The chain has TRBV6-6 and TRBJ2-1; TRBD2 matches at 8 bases. The CDR3 is 15 residues long. Germline-derived CDR1 and CDR2 are MNHNY and SVGAGI (reference sequence). V was pared by 0 bases and J by 10 bases, with 8 bases of the junction left unmatched. CDR3 sequence: CASSYSGTSSSEQFF. For the CDR3, the DNA is TGTGCCAGCAGTTACTCAGGGACTAGTTCATCCGAGCAGTTCTTC.

By proportion, this clone is medium-sized. V is TRBV28 and J is TRBJ1-1; the D gene is possibly TRBD1 (5 bases). CDR1 MDHEN and CDR2 SYDVKM come from the germline V gene. The CDR3 contains 13 residues. The germline V and J ends were trimmed by 5 bases and 4 bases, with 11 bases remaining between them. In DNA, the CDR3 is TGTGCCAGCAGTCCAGGGCCTACCACTGAAGCTTTCTTT. This sequence encodes CASSPGPTTEAFF. Using reference TRBV28 and TRBJ1-1 for the parts outside the CDR3, the full variable domain is DVKVTQSSRYLVKRTGEKVFLECVQDMDHENMFWYRQDPGLGLRLIYFSYDVKMKEKGDIPEGYSVSREKKERFSLILESASTNQTSMYLCASSPGPTTEAFFGQGTRLTVV.

The rearrangement joins TRBV7-6 to TRBJ2-7; D might be TRBD1 or TRBD2, each matching 7 bases. Trimming cost V 5 bases and J 6 bases, with 17 bases left between them. CDR1 and CDR2 from the germline V gene are SGHVS and FNYEAQ. This CDR3 is built from 14 residues. The CDR3 here is CASSLSGDSSEQYF. The CDR3 DNA is TGTGCCAGCAGCCTCAGCGGGGACAGTTCCGAGCAGTACTTC.

This clone was seen a few times. This chain connects TRBV4-1 to TRBJ1-5; no clear D. This CDR3 is 18 amino acids long. Germline assignment: CDR1 MGHRA and CDR2 YSYEKL. The V end was cut by 2 bases, the J end by 0 bases, with 17 bases between. DNA for the CDR3: TGCGCCAGCAGCCAACTCTTACTTGGGTTTAATAGCAATCAGCCCCAGCATTTT. Residues: CASSQLLLGFNSNQPQHF.

This clone was seen a few times. The chain links TRBV4-2 to TRBJ1-1, with 7 bases identical to TRBD1. Trimming at V came to 5 bases and at J to 0 bases, leaving 6 bases not matched to a gene. The CDR3 spans 15 residues. CDR1 LGHNA and CDR2 YNFKEQ come from the germline V gene. Written as DNA, the CDR3 is TGTGCCAGCAGCTCTAGGGACAGCATGAACACTGAAGCTTTCTTT. Translated, it gives CASSSRDSMNTEAFF.

The rearrangement uses TRBV28 and TRBJ1-1; the D is unclear. CDR3 length: 13 amino acids. Germline V gene data show CDR1 as MDHEN and CDR2 as SYDVKM. Trimming stripped 6 bases from V and 1 base from J, with 9 bases between. The CDR3 reads CASSLKGNTEAFF. The DNA for the CDR3 is TGTGCCAGCAGCCTAAAGGGGAACACTGAAGCTTTCTTT.

The chain employs TRBV21-1 and TRBJ2-1; the DNA was not used to check the table's D call, TRBD2. TRBV21-1 corresponds to a pseudogene. CDR3 length equals 12 residues. The CDR3 spells CASSSYGTQQFF. CDR3 bases: TGTGCCAGCAGCTCTTACGGGACTCAGCAGTTCTTC.

V usage is TRBV10-3 and J usage is TRBJ2-3, with D uncertain. This CDR3 comprises 16 residues. Trimming left V 6 bases short and J 3 bases short, with 19 bases between. In germline, CDR1 is ENHRY, CDR2 SYGVKD. The CDR3 loop reads CAIRDDYTPKTDTQYF. The CDR3 DNA follows: TGTGCCATCAGAGACGATTATACCCCAAAGACAGATACGCAGTATTTT.

This clone was observed a handful of times. The chain is built from TRBV5-8 and TRBJ2-1, with D tentatively TRBD2 (5 bases). There are 12 residues in the CDR3. Trimming cost V 1 base and J 10 bases, with 9 bases left between them. Germline V CDR1 and CDR2: SGHTS, YDEGEE. CDR3 amino acids: CASSLRGGEQFF. The CDR3 DNA reads as TGTGCCAGCAGCTTGAGAGGAGGCGAGCAGTTCTTC.

The V and J genes are TRBV14 and TRBJ2-6; D perhaps matches TRBD1 (5 bases). The CDR3 is 17 residues long. V shed 4 bases and J shed 4 bases, with 17 bases lying between them. The germline V gene has CDR1 SGHDN and CDR2 FVKESK. The CDR3 region is CASSPLGQGPGANVLTF. In nucleotides, the CDR3 is TGTGCCAGCAGCCCCCTGGGGCAGGGCCCCGGGGCCAACGTCCTGACTTTC.

This clone was detected only a few times. The chain combines TRBV6-5 with TRBJ1-1; D is ambiguous. Trimming left V 0 bases short and J 6 bases short, with 17 bases between. The CDR3 is made up of 16 amino acids. Germline values: CDR1 MNHEY, CDR2 SVGAGI. The CDR3 protein is CASSYSEPPTGSEAFF. CDR3 DNA: TGTGCCAGCAGTTACTCGGAACCCCCCACTGGGTCTGAAGCTTTCTTT.

V usage is TRBV5-5 and J usage is TRBJ2-7; TRBD1 is a possible D gene (6 bases). Germline CDR1 is SGHKS and CDR2 is YYEKEE (reference sequence). The CDR3 extends over 14 amino acids. With 2 bases removed from V and 6 bases from J, the gap between germline ends came to 15 bases. This CDR3 reads CASSFMPEGGEQYF. DNA of the CDR3: TGTGCCAGCAGCTTTATGCCCGAAGGGGGCGAGCAGTACTTC.

This clone was observed a handful of times. The rearrangement uses TRBV28 and TRBJ2-3, with unresolved D. CDR1 and CDR2 (germline): MDHEN, SYDVKM. Trimming removed 6 bases at V and 0 bases at J, with 10 bases between. This CDR3 is 14 amino acids long. CDR3 coding DNA: TGTGCCAGCAGCCCGACACCTAGCACAGATACGCAGTATTTT. This sequence encodes CASSPTPSTDTQYF.

The chain combines TRBV28 with TRBJ2-7; 11 nucleotides agree with TRBD2. Germline V gene data show CDR1 as MDHEN and CDR2 as SYDVKM. The CDR3 runs 17 residues. The J segment lost 0 bases and the V segment lost 2 bases, leaving 6 bases of the junction unmatched. The CDR3 protein is CASSLMGLAVSSYEQYF. The CDR3 DNA sequence: TGTGCCAGCAGTTTAATGGGACTAGCGGTAAGCTCCTACGAGCAGTACTTC.

V gene TRBV4-3 combines with J gene TRBJ1-1; D is unresolved. The CDR3 contains 15 residues. The V end was cut by 1 base, the J end by 1 base, with 10 bases between. Germline CDR1 reads LGHNA; CDR2 reads YSLEER. The CDR3, as DNA: TGCGCCAGCAGCCAAGTTCTCGATCCGAACACTGAAGCTTTCTTT. The encoded protein is CASSQVLDPNTEAFF.